Listed below are T cell receptor beta chains from one sample, sequenced in a study of response to subunit inactivated influenza vaccine. TCRdb fed the RT-PCR reads into MiXCR, producing one record per CDR3 protein. In the table there are about 500,000 distinct CDR3 sequences, roughly 13% of which are singletons. The sequenced sample was PBMCs from blood, obtained more than 35 days after vaccination. The receptors were gathered from a man aged 45-65 years who received an inactivated influenza vaccine. CDR3s include the opening cysteine and the closing phenylalanine or tryptophan. D genes are given only for firm matches. Part of the rows lack a size; the others show once, few, many or a class for expanded clones.

V	size	J	D	DNA	CDR3
TRBV4-3	few	TRBJ2-3	.	TGCGCCAGCAGCCAAGGCCGGGGTAGAAGCACAGATACGCAGTATTTT	CASSQGRGRSTDTQYF
TRBV12-3/TRBV12-4	.	TRBJ2-1	.	TGTGCCAGCAGTGGGTCTAGCGACCCAAATGAGCAGTTCTTC	CASSGSSDPNEQFF
TRBV10-2	.	TRBJ2-3	TRBD2	TGCGCCAGCAGTGACCTAGCGGGAGGGCCAGATACGCAGTATTTT	CASSDLAGGPDTQYF
TRBV3-1	.	TRBJ1-1	.	TGTGCCAGCAGATCGACCTCGGGGGGCACTGAAGCTTTCTTT	CASRSTSGGTEAFF
TRBV20-1	.	TRBJ1-5	TRBD1	TGCAGTGCCAAACAGGGGGGGGATAGCAATCAGCCCCAGCATTTT	CSAKQGGDSNQPQHF
TRBV12-3/TRBV12-4	.	TRBJ1-4	.	TGTGCCAGCAGTTCTCCGCGGGGTGAAAAACTGTTTTTT	CASSSPRGEKLFF
TRBV27	.	TRBJ2-7	.	TGTGCCAGCAGTGCCGCGGGACTGGGGTCCTACGAGCAGTACTTC	CASSAAGLGSYEQYF
TRBV12-3/TRBV12-4	.	TRBJ2-5	.	TGTGCCAGCAGTTCAAGGGCGGGGACGGAGACCCAGTACTTC	CASSSRAGTETQYF
TRBV12-3/TRBV12-4	few	TRBJ2-2	TRBD2	TGTGCCAGCACCTTCGGGGGGGCCGGGGAGCTGTTTTTT	CASTFGGAGELFF
TRBV25-1	.	TRBJ2-5	TRBD2	TGTGCCAGCAGTGATTCCCCTCTAGCGGGAGGCACCCAGTACTTC	CASSDSPLAGGTQYF
TRBV15	.	TRBJ2-7	TRBD1	TGTGCCACCAGCTCCTCCGGGACAGGGGGCTCCTACGAGCAGTACTTC	CATSSSGTGGSYEQYF
TRBV9	few	TRBJ2-7	.	TGTGCCAGCAGCGTGTCAGGGGACTACGAGCAGTACTTC	CASSVSGDYEQYF
TRBV10-2	.	TRBJ2-7	.	TGCGCCAGCAGTGAGTGGGCAGGGGTGAGTGGGCAGTACTTC	CASSEWAGVSGQYF
TRBV7-8	.	TRBJ1-1	TRBD1	TGTGCCAGCAGCCCACCGGGACAGGGATTCACTGAAGCTTTCTTT	CASSPPGQGFTEAFF
TRBV5-1	few	TRBJ2-1	.	TGCGCCAGCAGCTTGGCGCCCGCCGGGGGCGGTGTAAATGAGCAGTTCTTC	CASSLAPAGGGVNEQFF
TRBV6-2/TRBV6-3	.	TRBJ2-2	.	TGTGCCAGCAGTTACTGGGGACGGGGTTGGCAGAATCCGAACACCGGGGAGCTGTTTTTT	CASSYWGRGWQNPNTGELFF
TRBV7-2	.	TRBJ2-7	.	TGTGCCAGCAGACCAGGGGGGGGTACTGCCTACGAGCAGTACTTC	CASRPGGGTAYEQYF
TRBV6-2/TRBV6-3	few	TRBJ1-5	.	TGTGCCAGCAGATCGAGTCAGCCCCAGCATTTT	CASRSSQPQHF
TRBV20-1	.	TRBJ2-5	TRBD2	TGCAGTGCTTCCCAGGGAGGGACTGGGGAGACCCAGTACTTC	CSASQGGTGETQYF
TRBV10-3	many	TRBJ1-1	.	TGTGCCATCAGGGTCCCTGAAGCTTTCTTT	CAIRVPEAFF
TRBV12-3/TRBV12-4	.	TRBJ1-5	.	TGTGCCAGCAGTTTTATGGGGGTCAATCAGCCCCAGCATTTT	CASSFMGVNQPQHF
TRBV10-3	few	TRBJ2-1	.	TGTGCCATCAGTGAGGGCCTGTGGGGGCGGCAATTCTTC	CAISEGLWGRQFF
TRBV20-1	.	TRBJ1-3	.	TGCAGTGCCGCTAAGCAGGGTAAATCTTTTGGAAACACCATATATTTT	CSAAKQGKSFGNTIYF
TRBV7-2	many	TRBJ2-1	TRBD2	TGTGCCAGCAGCTTAGTTGGCGGGGGGGCACACAATGAGCAGTTCTTC	CASSLVGGGAHNEQFF
TRBV11-1	.	TRBJ2-1	.	TGTGCCAGCAGCCCCCTCGGTAGGGGGGGCGGGAGCTCCTACAATGAGCAGTTCTTC	CASSPLGRGGGSSYNEQFF
TRBV20-1	few	TRBJ1-5	.	TGCAGTGCTCCCACATGGGGTTATGGGAGCAATCAGCCCCAGCATTTT	CSAPTWGYGSNQPQHF
TRBV6-5	.	TRBJ2-2	.	TGTGCCAGCAGTTCTACACAGGGGAACACCGGGGAGCTGTTTTTT	CASSSTQGNTGELFF
TRBV5-5	.	TRBJ2-3	.	TGTGCCTGCAGACCCGGGAGCACAGATACGCAGTATTTT	CACRPGSTDTQYF
TRBV20-1	few	TRBJ2-3	TRBD2	TGCAGTGCTACTGGATCAGGGACTAGCGGGAGGGCCTTTAGCACAGATACGCAGTATTTT	CSATGSGTSGRAFSTDTQYF
TRBV6-2/TRBV6-3	.	TRBJ2-7	TRBD2	TGTGCCAGCAAGGCGGGGGACTTCTCCTACGAGCAGTACTTC	CASKAGDFSYEQYF
TRBV14	many	TRBJ2-1	.	TGTGCCAGCAGCCCCAGTCTCTATGAGCAGTTCTTC	CASSPSLYEQFF